These 25 T cell receptor beta chains came from one sample sequenced in a study of blood T cell repertoires in COVID-19. TCRdb's table, derived via immunoSEQ multiplex PCR, lists solely in-frame clones and lacks some. The profile covers roughly 120,000 clones, with roughly 83% appearing a single time and roughly 4.3% taken by the ten largest. The specimen was peripheral blood. These receptors were obtained from a woman older than 75 with acute or convalescent COVID-19.

The chain recombines TRBV7-9 with TRBJ1-1; D call uncertain. This CDR3 spans 13 amino acids. V lost 5 bases to trimming and J lost 1 base, with 8 bases between them. CDR1 SEHNR and CDR2 FQNEAQ come from the germline V gene (reference sequence). The CDR3 loop reads CASSAAGNTEAFF. CDR3 nucleotides: TGTGCCAGCAGCGCCGCGGGGAACACTGAAGCTTTCTTT.

This rearrangement joins TRBV28 to TRBJ1-1; D not resolved. From germline, CDR1 is MDHEN and CDR2 SYDVKM. V was pared by 5 bases and J by 11 bases, with 15 bases between. The CDR3 contains 12 residues. DNA of the CDR3: TGTGCCAGCAGTCCCCCGGGTTTTTGGGCTTTCTTT. It is translated as CASSPPGFWAFF.

The chain combines TRBV5-6 with TRBJ2-2, with 7 bases fitting TRBD1. The junction had 9 bases not matched to a gene; V was cut back by 2 bases and J by 5 bases. From germline, CDR1 is SGHDT and CDR2 YYEEEE. The CDR3 length is 16 residues. The CDR3 region has the DNA TGTGCCAGCAGCTTTCCGGGACAGACGGCAACCGGGGAGCTGTTTTTT. Residues: CASSFPGQTATGELFF.

This chain joins TRBV3-1 (or the pseudogene TRBV3-2) and TRBJ2-2; D uncertain. The germline V and J ends were trimmed by 4 bases and 6 bases, with 9 bases remaining between them. CDR1 and CDR2 from the germline V gene are LGHDT and YNNKEL (reference sequence). The CDR3 contains 13 residues. CDR3 nucleotide sequence: TGTGCCAGCAGCCTAATTCGTGCCGGGGAGCTGTTTTTT. As protein: CASSLIRAGELFF.

V is TRBV5-5 and J is TRBJ2-3, with D perhaps TRBD1 (5 bases). Germline values: CDR1 SGHKS, CDR2 YYEKEE (reference sequence). V was shortened by 1 base and J by 1 base, with 13 bases between the two germline ends. CDR3 length: 16 residues. The CDR3 nucleotides are TGTGCCAGCAGCTTGAGTCGAACAGGAGGCACAGATACGCAGTATTTT. Translation gives CASSLSRTGGTDTQYF.

This rearrangement joins TRBV7-9 to TRBJ1-2, with a weak D call TRBD1 (6 bases). This CDR3 is built from 16 residues. V gave up 1 base and J gave up 2 bases, with 14 bases separating them. Germline CDR1 SEHNR, CDR2 FQNEAQ (reference sequence). CDR3 in amino acids: CASSLEGHRANYGYTF. CDR3 coding DNA: TGTGCCAGCAGCTTAGAGGGCCACAGGGCGAACTATGGCTACACCTTC. The full variable domain, completed using reference TRBV7-9 and TRBJ1-2, is DTGVSQNPRHKITKRGQNVTFRCDPISEHNRLYWYRQTLGQGPEFLTYFQNEAQLEKSRLLSDRFSAERPKGSFSTLEIQRTEQGDSAMYLCASSLEGHRANYGYTFGSGTRLTVV.

With regard to this clone: Relative to the germline gene, one junction end is altered; a read error may explain this. The chain carries TRBV29-1 and TRBJ1-2; 7 nucleotides align to TRBD1. The germline gives CDR1 SQVTM, CDR2 ANQGSEA. This CDR3 region has 13 residues. The chain's CDR3 is CSVEVARTGRGSF. In DNA form, the CDR3 reads TGCAGCGTTGAAGTAGCTCGGACAGGCCGGGGGTCCTTC.

This chain joins TRBV3-1 (or the pseudogene TRBV3-2) and TRBJ1-1, with D possibly being TRBD1 (5 bases). Deletions cut 5 bases from V and 3 bases from J, with 16 bases between. The CDR3 extends over 15 amino acids. Germline V gene sequence: CDR1 LGHDT, CDR2 YNNKEL (reference sequence). CDR3 DNA: TGTGCCAGCAGCACCGTTCTCCGGGGGGACACTGAAGCTTTCTTT. This encodes CASSTVLRGDTEAFF.

The chain's CDR3 is CASSQDRAWSSGAVQTQYF. CDR3 coding DNA: TGTGCCAGCAGCCAAGATCGAGCATGGAGTAGCGGGGCTGTTCAGACCCAGTACTTC. The rearrangement links TRBV14 to TRBJ2-5, with TRBD2 matching over 8 bases. Germline V lookup: CDR1 SGHDN, CDR2 FVKESK. V lost 0 bases, J lost 6 bases, and 18 bases stayed unmatched. The CDR3 is 19 amino acids.

This clone was detected many times. The V call is TRBV2, the J call TRBJ2-3; D is perhaps TRBD2 (5 bases). Deletions cut 7 bases from V and 0 bases from J, with 14 bases between. CDR3 length equals 15 residues. Per germline, CDR1 SNHLY and CDR2 FYNNEI. The CDR3 sequence is CASTRRAISTDTQYF. Written as DNA, the CDR3 is TGTGCCAGCACCCGGCGGGCGATTAGCACAGATACGCAGTATTTT.

This chain links TRBV19 with TRBJ1-5; tentatively, D is TRBD1 (6 bases). Germline CDR1 is LNHDA and CDR2 is SQIVND (reference sequence). There are 13 residues in the CDR3. Trimming stripped 7 bases from V and 3 bases from J, with 10 bases between. The CDR3 coding sequence is TGTGCCAGTATAGGACAGTTCAATCAGCCCCAGCATTTT. Translation gives CASIGQFNQPQHF.

This clone has just one count. The chain uses TRBV20-1 and TRBJ1-2; unclear D gene. Trimming removed 5 bases at V and 3 bases at J, with 4 bases between. The CDR3 is made up of 10 amino acids. CDR1 and CDR2 from the germline V gene are DFQATT and SNEGSKA (reference sequence). The CDR3 is CSAPYYGYTF. DNA of the CDR3: TGCAGTGCTCCTTACTATGGCTACACCTTC.

The chain couples TRBV10-1 to TRBJ2-3; 9 bases are shared with TRBD1. The CDR3 runs 15 residues. The trim removed 3 bases at V and 4 bases at J, leaving 5 bases unmatched. Germline loops: CDR1 WNHNN, CDR2 SYGVQD (reference sequence). The CDR3 bases are TGCGCCAGCAGTGACCAACAGGGGGCTGCAGATACGCAGTATTTT. It codes for CASSDQQGAADTQYF.

The V gene is TRBV11-2, the J gene TRBJ2-5, with D possibly TRBD2 on 6 matching bases. From germline, CDR1 is SGHAT and CDR2 FQNNGV. V was shortened by 3 bases and J by 2 bases, with 10 bases between the two germline ends. CDR3 length equals 14 residues. The CDR3 loop reads CASSLSGRQETQYF. CDR3 nucleotide sequence: TGTGCCAGCAGCTTGTCAGGGAGGCAAGAGACCCAGTACTTC. Using reference TRBV11-2 and TRBJ2-5 for the parts outside the CDR3, the full variable domain is EAGVAQSPRYKIIEKRQSVAFWCNPISGHATLYWYQQILGQGPKLLIQFQNNGVVDDSQLPKDRFSAERLKGVDSTLKIQPAKLEDSAVYLCASSLSGRQETQYFGPGTRLLVL.

The V and J genes are TRBV4-2 and TRBJ2-3; D is perhaps TRBD1 (6 bases). Germline assignment: CDR1 LGHNA and CDR2 YNFKEQ. V lost 0 bases and J lost 4, with 8 bases in between. The CDR3 has 14 residues. CDR3 coding DNA: TGTGCCAGCAGCCAAGAAACAGGGCCAGATACGCAGTATTTT. This codes for CASSQETGPDTQYF.

The chain joins TRBV7-2 to TRBJ1-2; D call uncertain. Germline values: CDR1 SGHTA, CDR2 FQGNSA. The CDR3 runs to 15 residues. The V end was cut by 4 bases, the J end by 0 bases, with 12 bases between. The CDR3 nucleotides are TGTGCCAGCAGCTCAGTAGGAACAGCTAACTATGGCTACACCTTC. Encoded protein: CASSSVGTANYGYTF.

This clone showed up just once. This sequence joins TRBV21-1 and TRBJ1-5; the table's D call, TRBD1, has no DNA check behind it. TRBV21-1 is shown as a pseudogene. The CDR3 covers 16 residues. The CDR3 nucleotides read TGTGCCAGCAGCGGCTTCAGGGGGCTAGGAGATCAGCCCCAGCATTTT. Encoded protein: CASSGFRGLGDQPQHF.

This chain links TRBV18 with TRBJ2-5; 8 nucleotides line up with TRBD2. The germline V gene has CDR1 KGHSH and CDR2 LQKENI. J was trimmed by 3 bases and V by 6 bases; bases with no gene match: 9. The CDR3 consists of 15 residues. This chain's CDR3 is CASSLRTSGKETQYF. The CDR3 coding sequence is TGTGCCAGCTCGCTCCGAACTAGCGGAAAAGAGACCCAGTACTTC.

As DNA, the CDR3 is TGTGCCAGCATTGCAGGCTCCACTGGAAACACCATATATTTT. This sequence encodes CASIAGSTGNTIYF. The rearrangement joins TRBV6-5 to TRBJ1-3; D is unresolved. This CDR3 is built from 14 residues. Germline-derived CDR1 and CDR2 are MNHEY and SVGAGI. Trimming shortened V by 7 bases and J by 2 bases, and 12 bases separated the two germline ends.

This rearrangement joins TRBV6-2 or TRBV6-3 to TRBJ1-1; D remains unclear. CDR1 is MNHEY, CDR2 SVGEGT, per germline. V was shortened by 0 bases and J by 9 bases, with 14 bases between the two germline ends. This CDR3 contains 14 residues. The CDR3 DNA follows: TGTGCCAGCAGTTACTCGATGGCCCCCCGTAAAGCTTTCTTT. It is translated as CASSYSMAPRKAFF.

This clone was observed a few times. The rearrangement uses TRBV5-6 and TRBJ2-5; D possibly corresponds to TRBD2 (6 bases). Trimming left V 4 bases short and J 7 bases short, with 17 bases between. The CDR3 totals 14 residues. From germline, CDR1 is SGHDT and CDR2 YYEEEE. The CDR3, as DNA: TGTGCCAGCAGCCCTGGGGACTCTCGCAGGACCCAGTACTTC. Translation: CASSPGDSRRTQYF.

This clone was seen at least ten times. Additional DNA sequences in this sample encode the identical CDR3. V usage is TRBV2 and J usage is TRBJ1-4; tentatively, D is TRBD1 (5 bases). Deletions cut 6 bases from V and 7 bases from J, with 9 bases between. This CDR3 region has 12 residues. Per germline, CDR1 SNHLY and CDR2 FYNNEI. CDR3 sequence reads: CASRDIGEKLFF. CDR3 bases: TGTGCCAGCAGGGACATAGGTGAAAAACTGTTTTTT. The full variable domain, in which reference TRBV2 and TRBJ1-4 provide the parts outside the CDR3, is EPEVTQTPSHQVTQMGQEVILRCVPISNHLYFYWYRQILGQKVEFLVSFYNNEISEKSEIFDDQFSVERPDGSNFTLKIRSTKLEDSAMYFCASRDIGEKLFFGSGTQLSVL.

This clone has only one observation. The chain links TRBV4-3 to TRBJ2-1, with 8 bases aligning to TRBD2. CDR1 is LGHNA and CDR2 is YSLEER in the germline V gene. CDR3 length: 16 residues. The junction had 8 bases not matched to a gene; V was cut back by 0 bases and J by 7 bases. For the CDR3, the DNA is TGCGCCAGCAGCCAAGATCTGGCGGGGGGACTGAATGAGCAGTTCTTC. This encodes CASSQDLAGGLNEQFF.

This chain links TRBV5-1 with TRBJ2-3; TRBD2 agrees at 12 bases. Germline CDR1 and CDR2: SGHRS and YFSETQ. V was pared by 0 bases and J by 5 bases, with 13 bases of the junction left unmatched. The CDR3 extends over 19 amino acids. CDR3 residues: CASSLEFGLAGSFRDTQYF. In DNA, the CDR3 is TGCGCCAGCAGCTTGGAGTTCGGACTAGCGGGAAGTTTCCGAGATACGCAGTATTTT.

This clone has more than one count but fewer than ten. In DNA form, the CDR3 reads TGTGCCAGCAGCTTAATTGGGGGCCAGGGCTACACCTTC. This codes for CASSLIGGQGYTF. The rearrangement uses TRBV7-3 and TRBJ1-2, with D tentatively TRBD1 (6 bases). Germline V gene data show CDR1 as SGHTA and CDR2 as FQGTGA. Deletions cut 1 base from V and 8 bases from J, with 11 bases between. The CDR3 length is 13 residues.